Below, one TCR beta chain is given with its context. These data are taken from a study of technical replicates of blood from several donors. Measured with immunoSEQ multiplex PCR; TCRdb has only the in-frame clones, and not every one. Of about 93,000 clones listed, nearly 97% are singletons. This clonotype originated in a human donor in good health. Sequencing was done on a sample of T cells isolated from PBMCs.

Written as DNA, the CDR3 is TGTGCCAGCTGGACTAGCGGGAGTGAGCAGTTCTTC. Its translation: CASWTSGSEQFF. The rearrangement links TRBV28 to TRBJ2-1; 13 bases fit TRBD2. Germline trimming cut 8 bases from V and 9 bases from J; bases unmatched to any gene: 1. The CDR3 loop spans 12 amino acids. Germline V gene data show CDR1 as MDHEN and CDR2 as SYDVKM.